The T cell receptor beta chain described here comes from a study of CD8 T cells in Susac syndrome. This CDR3 has 13 amino acids. Trimming shortened V by 3 bases and J by 5 bases, and 8 bases separated the two germline ends. Germline-derived CDR1 and CDR2 are SGHDN and FVKESK. Reverse transcription of roughly 0.5 to 1 ug RNA used random hexamers. By means of immunoSEQ multiplex PCR, TCR beta CDR3 spanning 54 Vbeta and 13 Jbeta underwent amplification. MiXCR was run by TCRdb on the immunoSEQ multiplex PCR reads, yielding one entry per CDR3 protein. The sample has about 400,000 distinct CDR3 sequences; more than 80% are singletons.

This TCR was sampled from a human donor with multiple sclerosis. The specimen sequenced was CD8+ T cells from PBMCs. The chain is built from TRBV14 and TRBJ2-1; no firm D call. The CDR3 reads CASSQGYDNEQFF. The CDR3 DNA reads TGTGCCAGCAGCCAGGGGTACGACAATGAGCAGTTCTTC.